This passage covers 25 T cell receptor beta chains from one sample sequenced in a study of Tregs in tolerant kidney transplant recipients. Clones were read by immunoSEQ multiplex PCR, and TCRdb kept only the in-frame ones, dropping some. The repertoire has just over 30,000 clones, over 75% of them found once; the top ten carry 2% to 2.5%. These receptors' targets are unknown. Sample: Tregs from blood cultured with allogeneic cells. The receptors here all came from a human donor in good health.

In its sample, this clone was seen a few times. The chain couples TRBV28 to TRBJ1-2; 9 bases agree with TRBD1. CDR1 and CDR2 from the germline V gene are MDHEN and SYDVKM. After removal of 6 bases from V and 4 bases from J, the junction contained 3 bases not matched to a gene. CDR3 length: 13 residues. CDR3 protein: CASSRGQGYGYTF. The CDR3 DNA follows: TGTGCCAGCAGCCGGGGACAGGGCTATGGCTACACCTTC.

The genes are TRBV7-2 and TRBJ2-5, with 8 bases fitting TRBD2. CDR1 and CDR2 (germline): SGHTA, FQGNSA. V trimming: 5 bases; J trimming: 1 base; junction bases outside the gene matches: 3. CDR3 size: 14 residues. For the CDR3, the DNA is TGTGCCAGCAGCGGGACTAGGCTCCAAGAGACCCAGTACTTC. This gives the protein CASSGTRLQETQYF.

This clone was detected only once. The V call is TRBV7-9, the J call TRBJ2-5; 11 positions agree with TRBD2. This CDR3 comprises 14 residues. Per germline, CDR1 SEHNR and CDR2 FQNEAQ (reference sequence). The trim removed 8 bases at V and 5 bases at J, leaving 7 bases unmatched. CDR3 sequence: CASQRLAGMETQYF. The DNA for the CDR3 is TGTGCCAGCCAGCGACTAGCGGGGATGGAGACCCAGTACTTC.

This chain uses TRBV5-1 with TRBJ2-3; 11 bases fit TRBD2. Germline CDR1 reads SGHRS; CDR2 reads YFSETQ. This CDR3 comprises 18 residues. Unmatched junction bases numbered 14, after V lost 0 bases and J lost 8 bases. The CDR3 reads CASSLAVKGLADGGTQYF. Here the CDR3 DNA reads TGCGCCAGCAGCTTGGCCGTTAAGGGACTAGCGGACGGGGGTACGCAGTATTTT.

This clone appeared a few times. V is TRBV29-1 and J is TRBJ2-5, with D maybe TRBD1 (6 bases). In germline, CDR1 is SQVTM, CDR2 ANQGSEA. The V and J ends lost 8 bases and 3 bases respectively, with 10 bases between them. This CDR3 contains 11 residues. In nucleotides, the CDR3 is TGCAGCTTTGGACAGAAAGAGACCCAGTACTTC. Its protein product is CSFGQKETQYF.

The chain is built from TRBV7-2 and TRBJ1-1; D unclear. V lost 5 bases and J 0 bases, leaving 13 bases between the germline ends. Germline V lookup: CDR1 SGHTA, CDR2 FQGNSA. The CDR3 spans 15 residues. The CDR3 DNA is TGTGCCAGCAGCGCCCGTGGGGTGATGAACACTGAAGCTTTCTTT. Translating gives CASSARGVMNTEAFF.

This sequence joins TRBV27 and TRBJ1-6; D call uncertain. V lost 5 bases to trimming and J lost 2 bases, with 10 bases between them. CDR1 MNHEY and CDR2 SMNVEV come from the germline V gene (reference sequence). This CDR3 has 15 amino acids. CDR3 protein: CASSPTLTYNSPLHF. The CDR3 DNA reads as TGTGCCAGCAGTCCCACCCTGACCTATAATTCACCCCTCCACTTT.

This chain connects TRBV6-6 to TRBJ1-6, with 9 bases that match TRBD1. The ends lost 6 bases at V and 9 bases at J; junction bases unmatched: 6. This CDR3 has 14 amino acids. CDR1 and CDR2 (germline): MNHNY, SVGAGI (reference sequence). The DNA for the CDR3 is TGTGCCAGCAGCTCCGGGACAGGGCCTTCACCCCTCCACTTT. The encoded protein is CASSSGTGPSPLHF.

J is TRBJ2-3 and V is TRBV7-9, with D uncertain. The CDR3 sequence is 14 residues long. Germline V gene data show CDR1 as SEHNR and CDR2 as FQNEAQ (reference sequence). Trimming left V 3 bases short and J 3 bases short, with 10 bases between. CDR3 loop: CASSLSISTDTQYF. The CDR3 region has the DNA TGTGCCAGCAGCTTGTCGATTAGTACAGATACGCAGTATTTT.

The V and J genes are TRBV6-5 and TRBJ2-2, with D perhaps TRBD2 (5 bases). The CDR3 contains 15 residues. The germline gives CDR1 MNHEY, CDR2 SVGAGI. With 2 bases removed from V and 0 bases from J, the gap between germline ends came to 7 bases. The CDR3 here is CASSYSGANTGELFF. CDR3 DNA: TGTGCCAGCAGTTACAGCGGCGCGAACACCGGGGAGCTGTTTTTT.

J is TRBJ2-1 and V is TRBV7-9, with 11 nucleotides matching TRBD2. The CDR3 consists of 17 residues. Trimming took 4 bases from V and 2 from J; bases not matched to a gene: 7. Germline CDR1 SEHNR, CDR2 FQNEAQ (reference sequence). The DNA of the CDR3 is TGTGCCAGCAGCTGGGGCCGGACTAGCGGGCCCTACAATGAGCAGTTCTTC. Protein sequence: CASSWGRTSGPYNEQFF.

V is TRBV30 and J is TRBJ2-5; TRBD1 aligns across 7 bases. This CDR3 has 13 residues. Unmatched junction bases numbered 5, after V lost 5 bases and J lost 2 bases. CDR1 and CDR2 from the germline V gene are GTSNPN and SVGIG (reference sequence). The CDR3 DNA follows: TGTGCCTGGGCCCCGGACAGGCAAGAGACCCAGTACTTC. Encoded protein: CAWAPDRQETQYF.

The V and J genes are TRBV18 and TRBJ1-1, with TRBD1 matching over 11 bases. Germline trimming cut 4 bases from V and 5 bases from J; bases unmatched to any gene: 12. Germline-derived CDR1 and CDR2 are KGHSH and LQKENI. This CDR3 is 17 amino acids long. This CDR3 reads CASSRGLPGQGVTEAFF. CDR3 nucleotides: TGTGCCAGCTCACGGGGTTTACCGGGACAGGGGGTGACTGAAGCTTTCTTT.

The chain is built from TRBV9 and TRBJ2-6; D not resolved. Germline CDR1 reads SGDLS; CDR2 reads YYNGEE. Deletions cut 0 bases from V and 2 bases from J, with 15 bases between. CDR3 size: 18 residues. The CDR3 DNA is TGTGCCAGCAGCGTAGGAGGACGAAGGTCAACTGGGGCCAACGTCCTGACTTTC. Amino acid sequence: CASSVGGRRSTGANVLTF. Full variable domain (missing parts from reference TRBV9 and TRBJ2-6): DSGVTQTPKHLITATGQRVTLRCSPRSGDLSVYWYQQSLDQGLQFLIQYYNGEERAKGNILERFSAQQFPDLHSELNLSSLELGDSALYFCASSVGGRRSTGANVLTFGAGSRLTVL.

V usage is TRBV6-5 and J usage is TRBJ2-7; 12 bases match TRBD2. V lost 6 bases and J lost 3; bases outside the gene matches: 6. Germline V gene lookup returns CDR1 MNHEY and CDR2 SVGAGI. This CDR3 has 15 residues. Written as DNA, the CDR3 is TGTGCCAGCAGGGAAAAGGGACTAGCGGGCTACGAGCAGTACTTC. It codes for CASREKGLAGYEQYF.

V usage is TRBV20-1 and J usage is TRBJ2-1, with D hard to call. Germline-derived CDR1 and CDR2 are DFQATT and SNEGSKA (reference sequence). This CDR3 contains 11 residues. The V end was cut by 6 bases, the J end by 5 bases, with 8 bases between. CDR3 loop: CSAGKNNEQFF. CDR3 in DNA: TGCAGTGCGGGAAAAAACAATGAGCAGTTCTTC.

The V and J genes are TRBV21-1 and TRBJ1-3; TRBD1 is taken as the D call from the table, unchecked against the DNA. TRBV21-1 is a pseudogene segment. This CDR3 is built from 15 residues. Here the CDR3 DNA reads TGTGCCAGCAGCAGGCGGGACAGCTCTGGAAACACCATATATTTT. Protein sequence: CASSRRDSSGNTIYF.

J is TRBJ2-1 and V is TRBV10-3; 7 bases line up with TRBD1. CDR1 ENHRY and CDR2 SYGVKD come from the germline V gene. The J segment lost 7 bases and the V segment lost 9 bases, leaving 12 bases of the junction unmatched. The CDR3 spans 14 residues. For the CDR3, the DNA is TGTGCCATAAGAAGGACAGGATTAAAAAATGAGCAGTTCTTC. This sequence encodes CAIRRTGLKNEQFF.

The chain links TRBV29-1 to TRBJ2-3, with TRBD1 as a possible D gene (6 bases). The CDR3 runs 15 residues. Germline V gives CDR1 SQVTM, CDR2 ANQGSEA. Trimming cost V 5 bases and J 0 bases, with 15 bases left between them. The CDR3 nucleotides read TGCAGCGTTACCGGGACATCCACTAGCACAGATACGCAGTATTTT. Translation: CSVTGTSTSTDTQYF.

This chain connects TRBV29-1 to TRBJ1-1, with D possibly being TRBD1 (5 bases). The germline V and J ends were trimmed by 5 bases and 1 base, with 14 bases remaining between them. In germline, CDR1 is SQVTM, CDR2 ANQGSEA. The CDR3 runs 14 residues. The CDR3 region has the DNA TGCAGCGTTTCCGGGACTCTCTCGAACACTGAAGCTTTCTTT. Its protein is CSVSGTLSNTEAFF.

This chain's CDR3 is CASSRGEQGPGELFF. CDR3 nucleotides: TGTGCCAGCAGCCGGGGGGAACAGGGGCCCGGGGAGCTGTTTTTT. The chain joins TRBV4-2 to TRBJ2-2, with a possible D match to TRBD1 (7 bases). Trimming removed 4 bases at V and 6 bases at J, with 15 bases between. The CDR3 is 15 amino acids. CDR1 and CDR2 (germline): LGHNA, YNFKEQ.

The gene calls are TRBV11-3 and TRBJ2-7, with 8 bases matching TRBD2. CDR3 length: 14 residues. V shed 2 bases and J 7 bases; nucleotides not matched to a gene: 7. Germline V gene sequence: CDR1 SGHNT, CDR2 YENEEA. The DNA of the CDR3 is TGTGCCAGCAGCTTACGGCTAGCGGGTGTTGAGCAGTACTTC. Residues: CASSLRLAGVEQYF.

The V gene is TRBV6-5, the J gene TRBJ1-2; D ambiguous. CDR1 MNHEY and CDR2 SVGAGI come from the germline V gene. Deletions cut 6 bases from V and 4 bases from J, with 15 bases between. CDR3 length: 14 residues. The CDR3 DNA follows: TGTGCCAGCAGCCGGGAGGCAGTGCCCTATGGCTACACCTTC. Translating gives CASSREAVPYGYTF.

The chain carries TRBV7-3 and TRBJ2-3; D is unclear. Germline CDR1 SGHTA, CDR2 FQGTGA. V lost 4 bases and J lost 4, with 12 bases in between. The CDR3 runs to 14 residues. The CDR3 is CASSSFPLSDTQYF. Written as DNA, the CDR3 is TGTGCCAGCAGCTCCTTTCCCCTGTCAGATACGCAGTATTTT. The variable domain in full, completed from reference TRBV7-3 and TRBJ2-3, reads GAGVSQTPSNKVTEKGKYVELRCDPISGHTALYWYRQSLGQGPEFLIYFQGTGAADDSGLPNDRFFAVRPEGSVSTLKIQRTERGDSAVYLCASSSFPLSDTQYFGPGTRLTVL.

The rearrangement links TRBV6-6 to TRBJ1-1; no reliable D call. Germline CDR1 and CDR2: MNHNY and SVGAGI (reference sequence). The CDR3 runs to 11 residues. With 7 bases removed from V and 3 bases from J, the gap between germline ends came to 6 bases. The CDR3 region is CASTRDTEAFF. In DNA form, the CDR3 reads TGTGCCAGCACAAGGGACACTGAAGCTTTCTTT.